The 9 T cell receptor beta chains in this list originate from one sample, sequenced in a study of PD-1 blockade in classical Hodgkin lymphoma. All patients relapsed after autologous stem cell transplantation, and brentuximab vedotin exposure varied. Produced via immunoSEQ multiplex PCR; TCRdb's table is partial and in-frame only. Of 70,000 or so clones in the sample, about 93% were seen once. This specimen consisted of peripheral blood mononuclear cells (PBMCs), obtained at baseline. Every receptor here comes from a human donor with classical Hodgkin lymphoma.

The DNA for the CDR3 is TGTGCCAGCAGTCTGCGTGGGGATTATAGCAATCAGCCCCAGCATTTT. Its translation: CASSLRGDYSNQPQHF. V and J are TRBV27 and TRBJ1-5; D remains ambiguous. Germline CDR1 is MNHEY and CDR2 is SMNVEV (reference sequence). The CDR3 loop spans 16 amino acids. V was clipped by 5 bases and J by 0 bases, with 14 bases between them.

The rearrangement joins TRBV6-5 to TRBJ2-7; 7 bases are a match to TRBD1. Germline V CDR1 and CDR2: MNHEY, SVGAGI. This CDR3 spans 15 amino acids. The V gene end was trimmed by 4 bases and the J gene end by 7 bases; junction bases not matched to a gene: 13. CDR3 DNA: TGTGCCAGCAGTTGGCAGGGGGAAGGAGTCGGGGAGCAGTACTTC. It yields the protein CASSWQGEGVGEQYF.

The chain carries TRBV15 and TRBJ2-7; TRBD1 aligns across 8 bases. Per the germline V gene, CDR1 is LNHNV and CDR2 is YYDKDF (reference sequence). Trimming removed 1 base from V and 6 bases from J; junction bases left unmatched: 14. CDR3 length: 17 amino acids. The CDR3 coding sequence is TGTGCCACCAGCAGAGGGGGTGCAGGACAGGGCCTATTCGAGCAGTACTTC. Protein sequence: CATSRGGAGQGLFEQYF.

The chain joins TRBV21-1 to TRBJ2-7. TRBV21-1 counts as a pseudogene. The CDR3 consists of 17 residues. CDR3 amino acids: CASSKGGRGRRTYEQYF. CDR3 bases: TGTGCCAGCAGCAAAGGAGGTCGGGGCAGGAGGACTTACGAGCAGTACTTC.

The chain links TRBV19 to TRBJ2-5, with D unresolved. Germline V gives CDR1 LNHDA, CDR2 SQIVND (reference sequence). The V end lost 2 bases, the J end lost 7 bases, and 14 bases lay between the germline ends. The length of the CDR3 is 14 residues. The CDR3 loop is CASSISFTDGTQYF. The CDR3 nucleotides read TGTGCCAGTAGTATAAGTTTCACTGACGGGACCCAGTACTTC.

The chain recombines TRBV19 with TRBJ2-1, with 10 nucleotides matching TRBD2. Trimming took 1 base from V and 9 from J; bases not matched to a gene: 6. CDR1 LNHDA and CDR2 SQIVND come from the germline V gene (reference sequence). The CDR3 is made up of 15 amino acids. This CDR3 is CASSIGSSGGTEQFF. CDR3 nucleotides: TGTGCCAGTAGTATAGGGTCTAGCGGGGGAACTGAGCAGTTCTTC.

The DNA for the CDR3 is TGTGCCAGCCAGGACACTGAAGCTTTCTTT. This translates into CASQDTEAFF. V gene TRBV25-1 combines with J gene TRBJ1-1, with D uncertain. CDR3 size: 10 residues. In germline, CDR1 is MGHDK, CDR2 SYGVNS. The V gene lost 8 bases and the J gene lost 3 bases, with 4 bases spanning the gap. The variable domain in full, completed from reference TRBV25-1 and TRBJ1-1, reads EADIYQTPRYLVIGTGKKITLECSQTMGHDKMYWYQQDPGMELHLIHYSYGVNSTEKGDLSSESTVSRIRTEHFPLTLESARPSHTSQYLCASQDTEAFFGQGTRLTVV.

This clone was observed a few times. This sequence joins TRBV5-5 and TRBJ1-5, with no clear D. Germline V gene sequence: CDR1 SGHKS, CDR2 YYEKEE (reference sequence). The length of the CDR3 is 15 residues. V dropped 0 bases and J dropped 10 bases, with 17 bases sitting between them. CDR3 nucleotide sequence: TGTGCCAGCAGCTTGGGGGGAGATGGAGGGCTACCCCAGCATTTT. It specifies CASSLGGDGGLPQHF.

As DNA, the CDR3 is TGTGCCAGCAGTTACTACGGCACAGATACGCAGTATTTT. The encoded protein is CASSYYGTDTQYF. J is TRBJ2-3 and V is TRBV9; D not resolved. The CDR3 contains 13 residues. Trimming took 5 bases from V and 1 from J, leaving 8 bases between them. Germline V CDR1 and CDR2: SGDLS, YYNGEE.